These 29 T cell receptor beta chains came from one sample sequenced in a study of blood T cell repertoires in COVID-19. Method: immunoSEQ multiplex PCR; TCRdb's copy keeps in-frame clones and lacks some. The repertoire holds tens of thousands of clones, with 75% to 85% as singletons. The specimen sequenced was peripheral blood. Every receptor here comes from a woman aged 60-75 years with acute or convalescent COVID-19.

The chain links TRBV7-2 to TRBJ1-2; D might be TRBD1 (5 bases). The V end was cut by 5 bases, the J end by 4 bases, with 14 bases between. Germline V gene sequence: CDR1 SGHTA, CDR2 FQGNSA. The CDR3 spans 14 residues. DNA of the CDR3: TGTGCCAGCAGCCCAAGGACGGACACCTATGGCTACACCTTC. Its translation is CASSPRTDTYGYTF. Full variable domain (rest looked up from reference TRBV7-2 and TRBJ1-2): GAGVSQSPSNKVTEKGKDVELRCDPISGHTALYWYRQSLGQGLEFLIYFQGNSAPDKSGLPSDRFSAERTGGSVSTLTIQRTQQEDSAVYLCASSPRTDTYGYTFGSGTRLTVV.

The rearrangement joins TRBV29-1 to TRBJ1-2, with TRBD1 as a possible D gene (5 bases). The CDR3 totals 12 residues. V gave up 6 bases and J gave up 3 bases, with 11 bases separating them. CDR1 is SQVTM, CDR2 ANQGSEA, per germline. The CDR3 DNA sequence: TGCAGCGTCCAACAGGATCACTATGGCTACACCTTC. The encoded protein is CSVQQDHYGYTF.

The chain recombines TRBV6-2 or TRBV6-3 with TRBJ2-1; D call uncertain. The V and J ends lost 7 bases and 6 bases respectively, with 16 bases between them. Germline lookup yields CDR1 MNHEY and CDR2 SVGEGT. The CDR3 consists of 14 residues. CDR3 in amino acids: CASTPRGGVNEQFF. The CDR3 DNA sequence: TGTGCCAGCACCCCCCGAGGCGGCGTCAATGAGCAGTTCTTC.

The chain employs TRBV5-1 and TRBJ1-1, with TRBD1 as a possible D gene (5 bases). Trimming pared 4 bases from V and 0 bases from J, leaving 13 bases between. The germline V gene has CDR1 SGHRS and CDR2 YFSETQ. The CDR3 spans 15 residues. Here the CDR3 DNA reads TGCGCCAGCAGCCGGCAAGCAGGGTTGAACACTGAAGCTTTCTTT. Its protein product is CASSRQAGLNTEAFF.

In DNA, the CDR3 is TGTGCCAGTAGTTTTGCCCCAGGAACAGGGACCACCTACGAGCAGTACTTC. Its protein product is CASSFAPGTGTTYEQYF. J is TRBJ2-7 and V is TRBV19, with TRBD1 as a possible D gene (6 bases). The V gene lost 5 bases and the J gene lost 2 bases, with 22 bases spanning the gap. From germline, CDR1 is LNHDA and CDR2 SQIVND (reference sequence). The CDR3 is made up of 17 amino acids.

The gene calls are TRBV2 and TRBJ1-1; 8 bases line up with TRBD1. There are 14 residues in the CDR3. Trimming cost V 7 bases and J 5 bases; bases outside gene matches: 9. The germline V gene has CDR1 SNHLY and CDR2 FYNNEI. DNA of the CDR3: TGTGCCAGCAACCTGGACAGGGACTGGACTGAAGCTTTCTTT. This sequence encodes CASNLDRDWTEAFF.

This sequence joins TRBV6-5 and TRBJ1-5; no reliable D call. The CDR3 totals 14 residues. Trimming left V 6 bases short and J 2 bases short, with 11 bases between. CDR1 is MNHEY, CDR2 SVGAGI, per germline. CDR3: CASRPREGNQPQHF. The DNA of the CDR3 is TGTGCCAGCAGGCCCCGGGAGGGCAATCAGCCCCAGCATTTT.

The V gene is TRBV6-4, the J gene TRBJ2-1; TRBD2 matches 10 bases. Germline trimming cut 3 bases from V and 6 bases from J; bases unmatched to any gene: 2. CDR1 is MRHNA, CDR2 SNTAGT, per germline. CDR3 length equals 14 residues. CDR3 bases: TGTGCCAGCAGTGAAGCGGGGGGGTTCAATGAGCAGTTCTTC. Its translation is CASSEAGGFNEQFF.

V gene TRBV9 combines with J gene TRBJ1-3, with 7 positions matching TRBD1. Germline CDR1 is SGDLS and CDR2 is YYNGEE. V shed 4 bases, J shed 0 bases, and the junction held 7 bases outside the gene matches. There are 16 residues in the CDR3. The CDR3 spells CASSSGTAFSGNTIYF. CDR3 DNA sequence: TGTGCCAGCAGCTCCGGGACAGCATTCTCTGGAAACACCATATATTTT.

The V and J genes are TRBV14 and TRBJ1-3, with 7 bases aligning to TRBD1. Trimming cost V 3 bases and J 2 bases; bases outside gene matches: 19. This CDR3 contains 20 residues. The V gene's germline CDR1 is SGHDN and CDR2 FVKESK. The CDR3, as DNA: TGTGCCAGCAGCCATACCATACAGGGGTTGATCTTCAGCCCTGGAAACACCATATATTTT. Translating it yields CASSHTIQGLIFSPGNTIYF.

The rearrangement uses TRBV5-1 and TRBJ1-2, with 8 positions matching TRBD1. There are 15 residues in the CDR3. In germline, CDR1 is SGHRS, CDR2 YFSETQ. The trim removed 4 bases at V and 1 base at J, leaving 6 bases unmatched. This CDR3 reads CASSAGQGYNYGYTF. The CDR3 coding sequence is TGCGCCAGCAGCGCCGGACAGGGATATAACTATGGCTACACCTTC.

The chain recombines TRBV9 with TRBJ1-4; TRBD1 matches 7 bases. The CDR3 covers 16 residues. The trim removed 3 bases at V and 10 bases at J, leaving 15 bases unmatched. CDR1 is SGDLS and CDR2 is YYNGEE in the germline V gene. CDR3 bases: TGTGCCAGCAGCGCCACGCACGACAGGGAGAGGGGAAAACTGTTTTTT. Encoded protein: CASSATHDRERGKLFF.

The chain carries TRBV2 and TRBJ2-1; 7 bases fit TRBD2. V shed 6 bases, J shed 2 bases, and the junction held 16 bases outside the gene matches. CDR1 and CDR2 from the germline V gene are SNHLY and FYNNEI. The CDR3 runs to 18 residues. CDR3 nucleotides: TGTGCCAGCAGAGGAATGGGCGGGGGTTACCCCCCCTACAATGAGCAGTTCTTC. Its translation: CASRGMGGGYPPYNEQFF.

The J gene is TRBJ1-3, the V gene TRBV6-5, with TRBD1 matching over 7 bases. The CDR3 is 15 residues long. CDR1 is MNHEY and CDR2 is SVGAGI in the germline V gene. The ends lost 6 bases at V and 0 bases at J; junction bases unmatched: 5. The CDR3 loop is CASSEGQYSGNTIYF. CDR3 coding DNA: TGTGCCAGCAGCGAGGGACAGTACTCTGGAAACACCATATATTTT.

The rearrangement links TRBV19 to TRBJ1-5; D uncertain. In germline, CDR1 is LNHDA, CDR2 SQIVND (reference sequence). V shed 5 bases and J shed 1 base, with 6 bases lying between them. CDR3 size: 13 residues. CDR3 protein: CASSPQSNQPQHF. The CDR3 nucleotides are TGTGCCAGTAGTCCACAGAGCAATCAGCCCCAGCATTTT.

This clone was picked up one time. The gene calls are TRBV5-1 and TRBJ2-2, with D tentatively TRBD1 (5 bases). Trimming stripped 0 bases from V and 5 bases from J, with 8 bases between. CDR3 length: 14 amino acids. Germline V gene sequence: CDR1 SGHRS, CDR2 YFSETQ. The CDR3 DNA sequence: TGCGCCAGCAGCTTGGGGCAGGGAACCGGGGAGCTGTTTTTT. Amino acids: CASSLGQGTGELFF.

The chain has TRBV5-4 and TRBJ1-2; maybe TRBD1 (6 bases). Trimming took off 2 bases at V and 7 bases at J, with 15 bases between the two ends. Germline CDR1 is SGHNT and CDR2 is YYREEE (reference sequence). CDR3 length equals 14 residues. CDR3 nucleotides: TGTGCCAGCAGCTTTGAAAGGGGGATGGTTGGCTACACCTTC. This codes for CASSFERGMVGYTF.

This clone was picked up one time. V and J are TRBV19 and TRBJ1-6; tentative D call: TRBD1 (5 bases). The V gene's germline CDR1 is LNHDA and CDR2 SQIVND (reference sequence). The V and J ends lost 0 bases and 6 bases respectively, with 9 bases between them. CDR3 length: 15 residues. The CDR3 DNA follows: TGTGCCAGTAGTATAGAAACAGGAATTAATTCACCCCTCCACTTT. This translates into CASSIETGINSPLHF.

The chain employs TRBV3-1 (or the pseudogene TRBV3-2) and TRBJ1-2; perhaps TRBD1 as D (6 bases). The CDR3 spans 14 residues. Germline V gene data show CDR1 as LGHDT and CDR2 as YNNKEL (reference sequence). V lost 4 bases, J lost 6 bases, and 15 bases lay in between. The CDR3 DNA reads TGTGCCAGCAGCCTCCAACAGGGTAAAGATGGCTACACCTTC. Translation gives CASSLQQGKDGYTF.

The CDR3 region has the DNA TGTGCCAGCAGTAAACAGGGGGCTAATCAGCCCCAGCATTTT. Its translation: CASSKQGANQPQHF. The chain carries TRBV6-5 and TRBJ1-5; TRBD1 agrees at 9 bases. The CDR3 covers 14 residues. Germline CDR1 MNHEY, CDR2 SVGAGI. After removal of 5 bases from V and 4 bases from J, the junction contained 3 bases not matched to a gene.

In its sample, this clone was seen once. V usage is TRBV5-6 and J usage is TRBJ1-4; TRBD1 aligns across 7 bases. V trimming: 0 bases; J trimming: 3 bases; junction bases outside the gene matches: 11. Looked up from germline, CDR1 is SGHDT and CDR2 is YYEEEE. The CDR3 is 18 residues long. The CDR3 sequence is CASSLAGDRFGANEKLFF. Written as DNA, the CDR3 is TGTGCCAGCAGCTTGGCCGGGGACAGATTTGGGGCTAATGAAAAACTGTTTTTT.

This clone has a single count. This rearrangement joins TRBV6-5 to TRBJ1-1; D is perhaps TRBD1 (5 bases). CDR3 size: 12 residues. Germline-derived CDR1 and CDR2 are MNHEY and SVGAGI. The CDR3 reads CVVGGRNTEAFF. CDR3 sequence (DNA): TGTGTCGTGGGGGGGAGGAACACTGAAGCTTTCTTT.

This clone has more than one count but fewer than ten. The chain has TRBV6-1 and TRBJ1-2; TRBD1 aligns across 8 bases. Germline CDR1 reads MNHNS; CDR2 reads SASEGT. The CDR3 is 16 amino acids. J lost 4 bases, V lost 3 bases, and 10 bases had no gene match. CDR3 sequence reads: CASSDRQGSGTYGYTF. CDR3 in DNA: TGTGCCAGCAGTGACCGACAGGGGTCGGGAACCTATGGCTACACCTTC.

As to this clone: One junction end does not reproduce the germline sequence, and a read error may be involved. The chain couples TRBV7-9 to TRBJ1-2; TRBD1 is a possible D gene (5 bases). The CDR3 extends over 16 amino acids. Germline CDR1 SEHNR, CDR2 FQNEAQ (reference sequence). CDR3: CASSLEIIAGRSAWSF. For the CDR3, the DNA is TGTGCCAGCAGCTTAGAGATTATAGCGGGACGGTCGGCTTGGAGCTTC. The entire variable domain, with the rest obtained from reference TRBV7-9 and TRBJ1-2, is as follows: DTGVSQNPRHKITKRGQNVTFRCDPISEHNRLYWYRQTLGQGPEFLTYFQNEAQLEKSRLLSDRFSAERPKGSFSTLEIQRTEQGDSAMYLCASSLEIIAGRSAWSFGSGTRLTVV.

The chain recombines TRBV15 with TRBJ1-1, with TRBD1 as a possible D gene (6 bases). CDR1 and CDR2 from the germline V gene are LNHNV and YYDKDF (reference sequence). The V gene lost 0 bases and the J gene lost 11 bases, with 28 bases spanning the gap. This CDR3 has 18 amino acids. Here the CDR3 reads CATSRDRIDRTPRASAFF. The CDR3 coding sequence is TGTGCCACCAGCAGAGATCGAATCGACAGGACCCCACGGGCGAGTGCTTTCTTT.

V gene TRBV27 combines with J gene TRBJ1-5; D ambiguous. The V gene lost 5 bases and the J gene lost 3 bases, with 11 bases spanning the gap. This CDR3 is built from 14 residues. Germline V gene lookup returns CDR1 MNHEY and CDR2 SMNVEV (reference sequence). Here the CDR3 reads CASSPQYYNQPQHF. The CDR3, as DNA: TGTGCCAGCAGTCCTCAGTATTACAATCAGCCCCAGCATTTT.

The chain is built from TRBV4-1 and TRBJ1-1, with 7 positions matching TRBD1. This CDR3 is 15 amino acids long. Germline V gene lookup returns CDR1 MGHRA and CDR2 YSYEKL. V lost 3 bases, J lost 5 bases, and 9 bases stayed unmatched. Written as DNA, the CDR3 is TGCGCCAGCAGCCAGCTTATACAGGGGAGAACTGAAGCTTTCTTT. Translation gives CASSQLIQGRTEAFF.

The V and J genes are TRBV3-1 (or the pseudogene TRBV3-2) and TRBJ2-3; D might be TRBD2 (6 bases). The germline V gene encodes CDR1 LGHDT and CDR2 YNNKEL (reference sequence). The V end lost 1 base, the J end lost 4 bases, and 12 bases lay between the germline ends. The CDR3 has 15 amino acids. The CDR3 reads CASSQGGRRADTQYF. The CDR3 nucleotides read TGTGCCAGCAGCCAAGGAGGGAGGCGGGCAGATACGCAGTATTTT.

The CDR3 sequence: CATRVESSTDTQYF. The DNA of the CDR3 is TGTGCCACCCGCGTTGAGTCTAGCACAGATACGCAGTATTTT. This chain joins TRBV6-5 and TRBJ2-3; no firm D call. The V end was cut by 10 bases, the J end by 0 bases, with 14 bases between. The CDR3 covers 14 residues. CDR1 is MNHEY and CDR2 is SVGAGI in the germline V gene.